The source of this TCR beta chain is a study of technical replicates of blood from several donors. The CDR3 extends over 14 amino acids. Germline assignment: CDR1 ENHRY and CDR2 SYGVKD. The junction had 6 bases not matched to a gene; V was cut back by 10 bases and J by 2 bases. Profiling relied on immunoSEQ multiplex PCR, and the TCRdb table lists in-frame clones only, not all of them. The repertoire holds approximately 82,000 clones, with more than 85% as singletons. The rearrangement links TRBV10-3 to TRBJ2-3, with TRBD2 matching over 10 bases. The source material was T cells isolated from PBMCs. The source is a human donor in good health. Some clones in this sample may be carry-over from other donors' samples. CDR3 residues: CATEREGLTDTQYF. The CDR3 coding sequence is TGTGCCACAGAGCGGGAGGGCCTCACAGATACGCAGTATTTT.